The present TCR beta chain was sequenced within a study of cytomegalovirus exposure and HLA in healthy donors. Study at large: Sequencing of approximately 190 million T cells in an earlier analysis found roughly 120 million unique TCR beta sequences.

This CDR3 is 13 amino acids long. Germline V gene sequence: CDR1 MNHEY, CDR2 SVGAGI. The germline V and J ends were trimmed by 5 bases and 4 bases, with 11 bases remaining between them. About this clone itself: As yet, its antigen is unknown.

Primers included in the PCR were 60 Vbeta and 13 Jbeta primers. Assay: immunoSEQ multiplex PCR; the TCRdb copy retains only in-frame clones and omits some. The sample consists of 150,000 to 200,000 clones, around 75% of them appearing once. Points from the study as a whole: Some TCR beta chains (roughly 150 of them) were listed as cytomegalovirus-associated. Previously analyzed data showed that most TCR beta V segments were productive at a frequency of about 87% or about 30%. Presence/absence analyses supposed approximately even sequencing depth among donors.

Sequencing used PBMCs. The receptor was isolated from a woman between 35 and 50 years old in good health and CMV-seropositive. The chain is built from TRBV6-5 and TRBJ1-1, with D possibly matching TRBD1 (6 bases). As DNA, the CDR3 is TGTGCCAGCAGTGAAAGGGGGAGCACTGAAGCTTTCTTT. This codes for CASSERGSTEAFF.